This entry is about one TCR beta chain. TCRdb's table, derived via immunoSEQ multiplex PCR, lists solely in-frame clones and lacks some. This sample carries tens of thousands of clones, roughly 90% of them seen once, and the ten largest clones take 3%. The germline V and J ends were trimmed by 7 bases and 4 bases, with 11 bases remaining between them. CDR3 length: 13 residues. CDR1 is MNHNY and CDR2 is SVGAGI in the germline V gene (reference sequence). The data stem from a study of T cell changes during pregnancy in multiple sclerosis. The rearrangement joins TRBV6-6 to TRBJ1-5; no reliable D call. This specimen consisted of CD8+ T cells from peripheral blood mononuclear cells, obtained before pregnancy. The TCR originated in a female donor with multiple sclerosis, enrolled in a pregnancy study. CDR3 region: CASNPAGNQPQHF. CDR3 DNA sequence: TGTGCCAGCAACCCCGCGGGGAATCAGCCCCAGCATTTT.